Presented here are 18 T cell receptor beta chains from one specimen sequenced in a study of T cell repertoires in cytomegalovirus infection. These receptors' targets are unknown. TCRdb recomputed calls from the reads with MiXCR, one row per CDR3 protein. The sample has about 770,000 distinct CDR3 sequences, 25% to 35% seen once. The specimen was cultured CD8+ T cells from PBMCs, collected from culture after CMV antigen stimulation. The source is a human donor in good health (CMV status not recorded). Some clones in this sample may be carry-over from other donors' samples.

The rearrangement uses TRBV7-2 and TRBJ1-1; the D is unclear. The CDR3 runs 12 residues. From germline, CDR1 is SGHTA and CDR2 FQGNSA. V lost 5 bases and J 3 bases, leaving 7 bases between the germline ends. CDR3 in amino acids: CASSPWDTEAFF. CDR3 nucleotide sequence: TGTGCCAGCAGCCCGTGGGACACTGAAGCTTTCTTT.

The chain joins TRBV7-9 to TRBJ2-1; TRBD2 matches at 9 bases. J was trimmed by 8 bases and V by 4 bases; bases with no gene match: 12. There are 16 residues in the CDR3. Germline V gene lookup returns CDR1 SEHNR and CDR2 FQNEAQ (reference sequence). The CDR3 bases are TGTGCCAGCAGCTCCTCTAGCGGGGCCCCGTCGTATGAGCAGTTCTTC. Translating gives CASSSSSGAPSYEQFF.

V gene TRBV5-6 combines with J gene TRBJ2-7, with a weak D call TRBD2 (6 bases). Looked up from germline, CDR1 is SGHDT and CDR2 is YYEEEE. The CDR3 is made up of 13 amino acids. Trimming took 2 bases from V and 5 from J, leaving 11 bases between them. The CDR3 sequence: CASSFGGVDEQYF. The DNA for the CDR3 is TGTGCCAGCAGCTTTGGCGGGGTCGACGAGCAGTACTTC.

This clonotype was seen ten or more times. V gene TRBV7-6 combines with J gene TRBJ2-2; the D is unclear. Germline V CDR1 and CDR2: SGHVS, FNYEAQ. The CDR3 contains 13 residues. Trimming removed 2 bases at V and 6 bases at J, with 7 bases between. The CDR3 nucleotides are TGTGCCAGCAGCTTATCGGGTCCCGGGGAGCTGTTTTTT. This codes for CASSLSGPGELFF.

The chain is built from TRBV6-5 and TRBJ2-3, with D possibly being TRBD2 (6 bases). Deletions cut 4 bases from V and 0 bases from J, with 14 bases between. CDR1 and CDR2 from the germline V gene are MNHEY and SVGAGI. This CDR3 has 16 amino acids. The CDR3 loop reads CASSWTLATSTDTQYF. CDR3 in DNA: TGTGCCAGCAGTTGGACCCTAGCGACTAGCACAGATACGCAGTATTTT.

The chain couples TRBV24-1 to TRBJ1-5, with D perhaps matching TRBD1 (5 bases). Per the germline V gene, CDR1 is KGHDR and CDR2 is SFDVKD. The CDR3 runs 14 residues. Between the trimmed V and J ends, which lost 6 bases and 0 bases, there was a span of 8 bases. The CDR3, as DNA: TGTGCCACCAGTAAAGGGGTTAGCAATCAGCCCCAGCATTTT. Translated: CATSKGVSNQPQHF.

This clonotype turned up a few times. CDR3 sequence reads: CASSLDQGGYGYTF. CDR3 in DNA: TGTGCCAGCAGCTTAGATCAGGGAGGCTATGGCTACACCTTC. The chain employs TRBV7-2 and TRBJ1-2, with D possibly being TRBD1 (5 bases). V lost 1 base and J lost 4, with 10 bases in between. CDR3 length: 14 residues. Germline CDR1 and CDR2: SGHTA and FQGNSA.

This clonotype has only a few counts. The J gene is TRBJ1-6, the V gene TRBV2, with D hard to call. Trimming removed 3 bases from V and 2 bases from J, with 8 bases in between. The CDR3 runs 15 residues. The germline V gene encodes CDR1 SNHLY and CDR2 FYNNEI. CDR3 sequence: CASSDGVAYNSPLHF. DNA of the CDR3: TGTGCCAGCAGTGACGGGGTAGCCTATAATTCACCCCTCCACTTT.

This clonotype was detected a few times. The rearrangement joins TRBV27 to TRBJ2-3; D uncertain. Trimming took 2 bases from V and 2 from J, leaving 14 bases between them. This CDR3 is built from 16 residues. Germline values: CDR1 MNHEY, CDR2 SMNVEV (reference sequence). The CDR3 is CASSLVGNLLTDTQYF. CDR3 sequence (DNA): TGTGCCAGCAGTTTAGTCGGAAACTTGCTCACAGATACGCAGTATTTT.

This clonotype was counted between two and nine times. This sequence joins TRBV11-2 and TRBJ2-1; D uncertain. CDR1 is SGHAT and CDR2 is FQNNGV in the germline V gene. The CDR3 totals 14 residues. V was pared by 2 bases and J by 9 bases, with 14 bases between. The CDR3 DNA sequence: TGTGCCAGCAGCTTACACCTAGACGGCGGTGAGCAGTTCTTC. Protein product: CASSLHLDGGEQFF.

In this sample, this clonotype turned up once. The chain has TRBV3-1 and TRBJ2-7; D possibly corresponds to TRBD1 (5 bases). The V gene lost 3 bases and the J gene lost 6 bases, with 12 bases spanning the gap. CDR3 length: 13 amino acids. Germline CDR1 LGHDT, CDR2 YNNKEL (reference sequence). DNA for the CDR3: TGTGCCAGCAGCCACCAGGGCTCGGGCGAGCAGTACTTC. Its protein product is CASSHQGSGEQYF.

V usage is TRBV4-1 and J usage is TRBJ2-3, with TRBD2 matching 16 bases. V lost 4 bases and J lost 1; bases outside the gene matches: 8. There are 19 residues in the CDR3. Germline CDR1 and CDR2: MGHRA and YSYEKL. The CDR3 spells CASSRLGLAGGQGTDTQYF. In DNA form, the CDR3 reads TGCGCCAGCAGCCGATTGGGACTAGCGGGGGGGCAAGGCACAGATACGCAGTATTTT.

This clonotype was counted between two and nine times. This chain links TRBV5-6 with TRBJ2-1, with a tentative D call TRBD1 (7 bases). Germline loops: CDR1 SGHDT, CDR2 YYEEEE. The CDR3 spans 15 residues. V was pared by 5 bases and J by 3 bases, with 15 bases between. The DNA of the CDR3 is TGTGCCAGCAGGGGCGGGACAGAGAACTACAATGAGCAGTTCTTC. Translating it yields CASRGGTENYNEQFF.

The chain uses TRBV4-3 and TRBJ2-2, with D unclear. Germline V gene data show CDR1 as LGHNA and CDR2 as YSLEER. V was cut by 2 bases and J by 6 bases, with 7 bases left in between. This CDR3 region has 13 residues. CDR3: CASSQQVPGELFF. CDR3 DNA sequence: TGCGCCAGCAGCCAACAGGTCCCCGGGGAGCTGTTTTTT.

Ten or more counts support this clonotype. The V call is TRBV7-3, the J call TRBJ2-2; unclear D gene. The CDR3 sequence is 16 residues long. The V gene's germline CDR1 is SGHTA and CDR2 FQGTGA. Trimming shortened V by 2 bases and J by 1 base, and 11 bases separated the two germline ends. CDR3 sequence (DNA): TGTGCCAGCAGCTTAGATTCAGTTGTGAACACCGGGGAGCTGTTTTTT. Translation: CASSLDSVVNTGELFF.

The sample holds a few counts of this clonotype. The chain couples TRBV19 to TRBJ2-5, with 8 nucleotides matching TRBD1. V dropped 5 bases and J dropped 5; count of bases not matched to a gene: 10. The germline V gene has CDR1 LNHDA and CDR2 SQIVND (reference sequence). The length of the CDR3 is 15 residues. CDR3 sequence reads: CASSGQGPWVETQYF. CDR3 bases: TGTGCCAGTAGTGGACAGGGCCCTTGGGTGGAGACCCAGTACTTC.

This clonotype has ten or more counts. This chain links TRBV7-6 with TRBJ1-2, with 9 bases lining up with TRBD1. The V gene end was trimmed by 5 bases and the J gene end by 2 bases; junction bases not matched to a gene: 9. There are 16 residues in the CDR3. Germline loops: CDR1 SGHVS, CDR2 FNYEAQ. CDR3 sequence (DNA): TGTGCCAGCAGCGTTCGGACAGGGGACGGGAACTATGGCTACACCTTC. Its translation: CASSVRTGDGNYGYTF.

The genes are TRBV6-1 and TRBJ1-1; D is possibly TRBD1 (5 bases). There are 13 residues in the CDR3. Trimming removed 5 bases from V and 11 bases from J, with 18 bases in between. Looked up from germline, CDR1 is MNHNS and CDR2 is SASEGT. The DNA for the CDR3 is TGTGCCAGCAGTCCCTGGCAGGGTGACCGGGCTTTCTTT. Amino acids: CASSPWQGDRAFF.